Described below is a single T cell receptor beta chain sequence and its context. Its cognate antigen is unknown. Donors had no recently reported acute infections or vaccinations and were HIV-negative. The germline CDR1 and CDR2 sequences are LGHNA and YSLEER. There are 16 residues in the CDR3. V was clipped by 5 bases and J by 1 base, with 16 bases between them. The data were obtained in a study of shared clonotypes between healthy human individuals. Study findings and constraints: The sole specimen, blood, was sampled, and tissue repertoires likely differ. Enrolling few donors narrowed the genetic and exposure-history diversity that was represented.

Libraries were prepared by immunoSEQ multiplex PCR; TCRdb keeps only in-frame clonotypes and omits some of them. The repertoire includes 950,000 to 1,300,000 clones, approximately 72% of them detected once, and approximately 1.3% sits in the top ten. This chain connects TRBV4-3 to TRBJ2-3; D is unclear. Sequenced: memory CD4+ T cells sorted from blood. Subset denoted: CD45RA-negative fraction. The receptor was derived from a man younger than 30 in good health. DNA of the CDR3: TGCGCCAGCAGCACCCAGTCAGACCGAGGCACAGATACGCAGTATTTT. The encoded protein is CASSTQSDRGTDTQYF.